Sequencing of this T cell receptor beta chain was carried out in a study of T cells in Graves' hyperthyroidism and ophthalmopathy. This clonotype occurred a few times. The antigen remains undetermined. Regarding the study as a whole: Before onset, by a median of about six months, the model predicted ophthalmopathy. Through a model of 13 V-J features, ophthalmopathy was separated from stable hyperthyroidism.

Amplified TCR beta CDR3 regions derived from RNA transcripts. An initial round of RT-PCR targeting the TCR CDR3 relied on the HTBI primer set. MiXCR, run by TCRdb on the multiplex PCR reads, gives a single entry per CDR3 protein. The profile shows hundreds of thousands of distinct CDR3 sequences, around a quarter of them singletons. CDR3 length: 16 residues. CDR1 is DFQATT, CDR2 SNEGSKA, per germline (reference sequence). V lost 1 base and J 3 bases, leaving 16 bases between the germline ends. The gene calls are TRBV20-1 and TRBJ1-5, with D possibly being TRBD1 (5 bases). The sequence came from a woman aged 25 to 39 with Graves' ophthalmopathy. Sequenced sample: blood. CDR3 region: CSARALGTDFNQPQHF. In nucleotides, the CDR3 is TGCAGTGCTAGAGCCCTTGGGACCGACTTCAATCAGCCCCAGCATTTT.